This T cell receptor (beta chain) was observed in a study of STAT5B mutations in CD4+ large granular lymphocyte leukemia. Overall study findings and caveats: CD4-sorted patient repertoires seemed more clonal than healthy CD4+ repertoires.

In its sample, this clone was seen once. Its antigen is unknown. The CDR3 has 15 amino acids. The germline V gene encodes CDR1 MRHNA and CDR2 SNTAGT. The V end lost 7 bases, the J end lost 0 bases, and 16 bases lay between the germline ends. This was a survey-level run. The repertoire was sequenced with immunoSEQ multiplex PCR; TCRdb's copy has only in-frame clones and lacks some. The profile shows some 30,000 clones, 78% of them singletons. J is TRBJ2-7 and V is TRBV6-4; the D gene is possibly TRBD2 (6 bases). Sequenced: CD4+ T cells from blood buffy coats. The origin of this receptor is a human donor in good health. CDR3 protein: CASTGSSTSSYEQYF. As DNA, the CDR3 is TGTGCCAGCACCGGATCGTCGACTAGCTCCTACGAGCAGTACTTC.